These T cell receptor beta chains were read from a single sample in a study of regulatory T cells in long-lasting Graves disease. TCRdb itself ran the multiplex PCR reads through MiXCR, one entry per CDR3 protein. Among more than 300,000 distinct CDR3 sequences listed, 16% were seen once. These data were likewise used in another study, on T cells in Graves' hyperthyroidism and ophthalmopathy.

This specimen was peripheral blood mononuclear cells (PBMCs), taken at new diagnosis, from a patient treated with antithyroid drugs. The receptors here all came from a woman aged 18 to 35 with Graves disease. CDR3s leave out the opening cysteine and the closing phenylalanine or tryptophan. A D gene is named only where the DNA matches it firmly.

j_gene | d_gene | v_gene | CDR3aa
TRBJ2-1 | . | TRBV5-1 | ASSLIPGLNEQF
TRBJ1-1 | TRBD1 | TRBV6-2/TRBV6-3 | AGSYPGQQNTEAF
TRBJ1-5 | . | TRBV7-8 | ASSSSSGGVQPQH
TRBJ2-3 | . | TRBV27 | ASSPSTTDTQY
TRBJ2-5 | . | TRBV7-9 | ASSTRDGETQY
TRBJ1-3 | . | TRBV6-8 | ASSGPPGISGNTIY
TRBJ2-3 | . | TRBV18 | ASSPNPGDTQY
TRBJ1-3 | . | TRBV11-2 | ASTPTVSGNTIY
TRBJ1-1 | . | TRBV27 | ASSPGSDTEAF
TRBJ1-1 | . | TRBV10-3 | ATQGDTEAF
TRBJ2-7 | . | TRBV30 | AWSTGGPRGSYYEQY
TRBJ2-1 | . | TRBV5-1 | ASSLDGTGGSGGLAASANNEQF
TRBJ2-1 | TRBD2 | TRBV7-9 | ASSAQIIAGGNEQF
TRBJ1-1 | . | TRBV20-1 | SASASGQNTEAF
TRBJ2-1 | . | TRBV7-9 | AWGNEQF
TRBJ2-5 | TRBD1 | TRBV5-1 | ASSPGQGGTKETQY
TRBJ2-2 | . | TRBV18 | ASSPPKNTGELF
TRBJ1-2 | . | TRBV2 | ASSESDAPNYGYT
TRBJ2-3 | . | TRBV28 | ASSLTVRTDTQY
TRBJ1-1 | . | TRBV14 | ASSQRSLKNTEAF
TRBJ1-5 | . | TRBV18 | ASSPLHFDRSNQPQH
TRBJ2-7 | TRBD1 | TRBV6-1 | ASSEGQGFYEQY
. | . | TRBV2 | ASSTVRETQY
TRBJ1-2 | TRBD1 | TRBV27 | ASSLQGAQGYGYT
TRBJ2-5 | . | TRBV15 | ATSGRGGTQETQY
TRBJ2-5 | . | TRBV11-1 | ASSSDSQETQY
TRBJ2-3 | TRBD2 | TRBV5-1 | ASSQGLAGAGDTQY
TRBJ2-1 | . | TRBV5-1 | ASSLGALQLYNEQF
TRBJ1-1 | . | TRBV15 | ATSRAQMHTEAF
TRBJ1-5 | TRBD1 | TRBV2 | ASSLSGTGGHQPQH
TRBJ2-7 | TRBD2 | TRBV2 | ASSGSGTYYEQY
TRBJ2-3 | . | TRBV20-1 | SARVTRVRSTDTQY
TRBJ2-7 | TRBD2 | TRBV7-9 | ASSSSGGNEQY
TRBJ1-3 | TRBD1 | TRBV15 | ATSRDRQGAGGNTIY
TRBJ2-1 | . | TRBV5-1 | ASSLEGGLHNEQF
TRBJ1-5 | TRBD1 | TRBV20-1 | SASGQGFNQPQH
TRBJ2-5 | TRBD2 | TRBV20-1 | SAGGSGGGETQY
TRBJ2-5 | . | TRBV12-3/TRBV12-4 | ASSGARWETQY
TRBJ2-3 | TRBD1 | TRBV3-1 | ASSQDGDRVQY
TRBJ1-2 | TRBD1 | TRBV6-1 | ASRDRVYYGYT
TRBJ2-1 | TRBD1 | TRBV7-8 | ASSLGTGSTNEQF
TRBJ1-2 | TRBD1 | TRBV24-1 | ATSGVPGGGGGYT
TRBJ2-6 | TRBD1 | TRBV11-3 | ASSPGDRGSGANVLT
TRBJ2-7 | TRBD1 | TRBV15 | ATSRALTGGTPYEQY
TRBJ2-3 | TRBD2 | TRBV6-1 | ASSKLAGGLTDTQY
TRBJ1-4 | . | TRBV29-1 | SVARGQGEKLF
TRBJ2-7 | . | TRBV29-1 | SVEGTEYYEQY
TRBJ2-1 | . | TRBV27 | ASSSIGFSYNEQF
TRBJ2-1 | TRBD1 | TRBV5-1 | ASKSGQSVGEQF
TRBJ1-1 | . | TRBV7-8 | ASNLASGSYTEAF
TRBJ1-1 | . | TRBV5-1 | ASSRGVGYNTEAF
TRBJ1-5 | TRBD1 | TRBV12-3/TRBV12-4 | ASSSDRARQPQH
TRBJ2-5 | . | TRBV12-3/TRBV12-4 | ASSQDWVVGGRDHQETQY
TRBJ2-7 | TRBD2 | TRBV7-3 | ASSPSGGEAYEQY
TRBJ1-2 | . | TRBV2 | ASSEADLGYGYT
TRBJ2-2 | TRBD2 | TRBV9 | ASSVLAGGRNTGELF
TRBJ2-1 | . | TRBV7-2 | ASRGLGSNEQF
TRBJ2-5 | . | TRBV2 | ASNRVVGETQY
TRBJ2-1 | TRBD2 | TRBV11-3 | ASSPWAGLAGVDEQF
TRBJ2-7 | . | TRBV20-1 | SARGNRDSYEQY